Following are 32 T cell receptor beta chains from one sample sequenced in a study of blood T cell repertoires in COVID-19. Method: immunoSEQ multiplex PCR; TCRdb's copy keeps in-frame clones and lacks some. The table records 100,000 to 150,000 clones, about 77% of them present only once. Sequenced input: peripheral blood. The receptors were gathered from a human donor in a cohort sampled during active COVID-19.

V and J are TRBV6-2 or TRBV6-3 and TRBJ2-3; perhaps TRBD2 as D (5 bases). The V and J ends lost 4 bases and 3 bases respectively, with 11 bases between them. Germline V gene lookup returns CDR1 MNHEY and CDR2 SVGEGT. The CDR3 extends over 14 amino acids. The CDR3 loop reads CASSSIGLTDTQYF. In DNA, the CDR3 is TGTGCCAGCAGTTCCATCGGACTGACAGATACGCAGTATTTT.

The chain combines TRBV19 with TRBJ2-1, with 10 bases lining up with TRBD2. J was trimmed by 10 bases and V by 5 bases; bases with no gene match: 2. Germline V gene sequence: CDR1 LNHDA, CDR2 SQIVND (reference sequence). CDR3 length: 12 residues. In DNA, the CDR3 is TGTGCCAGTAGTGAACTAGCGGGGGAGCAGTTCTTC. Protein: CASSELAGEQFF.

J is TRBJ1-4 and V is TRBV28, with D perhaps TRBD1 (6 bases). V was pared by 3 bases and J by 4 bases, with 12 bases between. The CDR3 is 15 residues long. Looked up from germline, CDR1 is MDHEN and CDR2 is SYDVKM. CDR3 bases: TGTGCCAGCAGTTTGCCCCAGGACAGTAATGAAAAACTGTTTTTT. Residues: CASSLPQDSNEKLFF.

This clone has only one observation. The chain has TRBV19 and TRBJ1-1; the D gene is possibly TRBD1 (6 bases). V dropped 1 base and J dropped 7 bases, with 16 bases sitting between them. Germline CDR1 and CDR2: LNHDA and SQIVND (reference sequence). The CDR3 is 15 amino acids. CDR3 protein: CASSIGGPPILEAFF. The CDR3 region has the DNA TGTGCCAGTAGTATAGGGGGGCCCCCCATCCTTGAAGCTTTCTTT. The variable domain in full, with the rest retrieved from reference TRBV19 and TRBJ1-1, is DGGITQSPKYLFRKEGQNVTLSCEQNLNHDAMYWYRQDPGQGLRLIYYSQIVNDFQKGDIAEGYSVSREKKESFPLTVTSAQKNPTAFYLCASSIGGPPILEAFFGQGTRLTVV.

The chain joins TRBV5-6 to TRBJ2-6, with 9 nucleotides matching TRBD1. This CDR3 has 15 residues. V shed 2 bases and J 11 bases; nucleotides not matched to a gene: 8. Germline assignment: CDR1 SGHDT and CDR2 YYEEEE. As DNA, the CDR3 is TGTGCCAGCAGCTTAACCGGGACAGGGCTATACGTCCTGACTTTC. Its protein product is CASSLTGTGLYVLTF.

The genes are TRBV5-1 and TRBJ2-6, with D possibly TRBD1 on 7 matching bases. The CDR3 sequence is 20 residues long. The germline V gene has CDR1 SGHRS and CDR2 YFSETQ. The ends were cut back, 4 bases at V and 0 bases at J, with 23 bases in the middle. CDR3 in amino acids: CASSHQGGRAISSGANVLTF. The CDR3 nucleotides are TGCGCCAGCAGCCATCAGGGGGGCAGGGCCATTAGCTCTGGGGCCAACGTCCTGACTTTC.

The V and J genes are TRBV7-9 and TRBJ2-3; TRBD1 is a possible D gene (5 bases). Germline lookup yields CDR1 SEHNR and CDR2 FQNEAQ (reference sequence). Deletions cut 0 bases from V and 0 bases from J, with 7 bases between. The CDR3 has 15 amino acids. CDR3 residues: CASSLAGPSTDTQYF. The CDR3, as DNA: TGTGCCAGCAGCTTAGCGGGGCCGAGCACAGATACGCAGTATTTT.

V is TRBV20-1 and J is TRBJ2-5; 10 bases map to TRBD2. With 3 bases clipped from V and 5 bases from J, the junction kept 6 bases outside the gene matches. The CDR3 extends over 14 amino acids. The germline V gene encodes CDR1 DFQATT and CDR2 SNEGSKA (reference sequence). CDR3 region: CSASPPTSGETQYF. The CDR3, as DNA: TGCAGTGCTAGTCCTCCGACTAGCGGGGAGACCCAGTACTTC.

The CDR3 is CASSHQALNRGSHSPLHF. The CDR3 DNA sequence: TGCGCCAGCAGCCACCAAGCATTAAACAGGGGTTCCCATTCACCCCTCCACTTT. This rearrangement joins TRBV4-1 to TRBJ1-6; 7 bases line up with TRBD1. The trim removed 3 bases at V and 8 bases at J, leaving 16 bases unmatched. The germline V gene encodes CDR1 MGHRA and CDR2 YSYEKL. The CDR3 covers 18 residues.

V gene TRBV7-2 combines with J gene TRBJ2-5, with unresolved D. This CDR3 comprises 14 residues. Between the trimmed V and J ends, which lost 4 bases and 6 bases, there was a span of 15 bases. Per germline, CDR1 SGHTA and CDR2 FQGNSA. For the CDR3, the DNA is TGTGCCAGCAGCTCGGCCTCAGAGCGACAGACCCAGTACTTC. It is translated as CASSSASERQTQYF.

CDR3 in amino acids: CSARDRGTAFF. The CDR3 DNA reads as TGCAGTGCTCGGGACAGGGGAACGGCTTTCTTT. This chain connects TRBV20-1 to TRBJ1-1; 10 bases match TRBD1. CDR3 length: 11 amino acids. V shed 5 bases, J shed 11 bases, and the junction held 5 bases outside the gene matches. Germline lookup yields CDR1 DFQATT and CDR2 SNEGSKA (reference sequence).

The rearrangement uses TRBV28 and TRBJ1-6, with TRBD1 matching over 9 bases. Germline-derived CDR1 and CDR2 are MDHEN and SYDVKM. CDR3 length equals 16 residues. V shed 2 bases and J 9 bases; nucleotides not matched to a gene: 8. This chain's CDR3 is CASSLVVGQGVSPLHF. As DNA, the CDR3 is TGTGCCAGCAGTTTAGTTGTGGGACAGGGTGTTTCACCCCTCCACTTT.

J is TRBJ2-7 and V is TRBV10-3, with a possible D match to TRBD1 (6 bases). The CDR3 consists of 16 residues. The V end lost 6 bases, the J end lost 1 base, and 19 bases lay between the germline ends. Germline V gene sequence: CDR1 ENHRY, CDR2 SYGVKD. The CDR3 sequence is CAIRKGETLVSYEQYF. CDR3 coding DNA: TGTGCCATCAGAAAGGGGGAGACACTAGTTTCCTACGAGCAGTACTTC.

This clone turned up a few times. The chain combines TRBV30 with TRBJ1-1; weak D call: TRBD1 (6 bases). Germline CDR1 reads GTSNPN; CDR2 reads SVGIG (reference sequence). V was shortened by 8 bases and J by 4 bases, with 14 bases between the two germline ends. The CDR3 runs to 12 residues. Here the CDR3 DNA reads TGTGCCGTCCTAGGGGGTGGCACTGAAGCTTTCTTT. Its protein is CAVLGGGTEAFF.

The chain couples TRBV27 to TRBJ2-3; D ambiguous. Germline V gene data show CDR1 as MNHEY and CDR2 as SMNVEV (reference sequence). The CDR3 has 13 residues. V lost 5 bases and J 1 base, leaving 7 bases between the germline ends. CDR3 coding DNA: TGTGCCAGCAGTCCCTCTCGCACAGATACGCAGTATTTT. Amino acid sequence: CASSPSRTDTQYF.

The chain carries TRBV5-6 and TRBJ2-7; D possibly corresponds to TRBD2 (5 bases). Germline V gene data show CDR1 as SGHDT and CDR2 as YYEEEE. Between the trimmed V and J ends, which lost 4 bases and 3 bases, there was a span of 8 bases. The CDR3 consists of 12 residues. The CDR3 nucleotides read TGTGCCAGCAGCAAGAGGGTCTACGAGCAGTACTTC. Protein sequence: CASSKRVYEQYF.

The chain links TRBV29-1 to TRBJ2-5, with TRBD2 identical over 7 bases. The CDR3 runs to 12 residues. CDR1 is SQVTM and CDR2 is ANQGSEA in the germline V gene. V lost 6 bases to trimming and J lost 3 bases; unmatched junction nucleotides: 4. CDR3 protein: CSVGRVKETQYF. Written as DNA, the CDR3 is TGCAGCGTAGGGAGGGTGAAAGAGACCCAGTACTTC.

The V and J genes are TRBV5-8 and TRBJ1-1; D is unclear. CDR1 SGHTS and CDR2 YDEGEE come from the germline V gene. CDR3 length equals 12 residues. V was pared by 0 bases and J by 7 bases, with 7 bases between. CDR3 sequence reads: CASSLELGEAFF. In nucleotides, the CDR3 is TGTGCCAGCAGCTTGGAACTCGGTGAAGCTTTCTTT.

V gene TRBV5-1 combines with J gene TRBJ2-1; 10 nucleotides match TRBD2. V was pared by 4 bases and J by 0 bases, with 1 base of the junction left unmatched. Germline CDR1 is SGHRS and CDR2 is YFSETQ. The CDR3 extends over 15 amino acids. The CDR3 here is CASSIAGGSYNEQFF. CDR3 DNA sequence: TGCGCCAGCAGCATAGCGGGGGGCTCCTACAATGAGCAGTTCTTC. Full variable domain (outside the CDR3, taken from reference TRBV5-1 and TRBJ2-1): KAGVTQTPRYLIKTRGQQVTLSCSPISGHRSVSWYQQTPGQGLQFLFEYFSETQRNKGNFPGRFSGRQFSNSRSEMNVSTLELGDSALYLCASSIAGGSYNEQFFGPGTRLTVL.

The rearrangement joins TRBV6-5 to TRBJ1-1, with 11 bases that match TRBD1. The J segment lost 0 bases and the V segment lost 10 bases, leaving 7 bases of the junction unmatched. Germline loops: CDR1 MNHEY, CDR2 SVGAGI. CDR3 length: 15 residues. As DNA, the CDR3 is TGTGCCACCACCGGGACAGGGGGGATGAACACTGAAGCTTTCTTT. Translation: CATTGTGGMNTEAFF.

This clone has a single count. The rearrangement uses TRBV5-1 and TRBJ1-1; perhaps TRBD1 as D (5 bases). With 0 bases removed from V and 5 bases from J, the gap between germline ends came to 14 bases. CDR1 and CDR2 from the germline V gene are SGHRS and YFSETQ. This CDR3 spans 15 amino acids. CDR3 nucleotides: TGCGCCAGCAGCTTGGAAGCGGCGGGGGGAACTGAAGCTTTCTTT. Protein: CASSLEAAGGTEAFF.

The DNA of the CDR3 is TGCGCCAGCAGCTGGTCAGCGAGAACTAGCACAGATACGCAGTATTTT. Translating gives CASSWSARTSTDTQYF. This chain connects TRBV5-1 to TRBJ2-3; no reliable D call. The ends were cut back, 3 bases at V and 0 bases at J, with 14 bases in the middle. Germline lookup yields CDR1 SGHRS and CDR2 YFSETQ. CDR3 length equals 16 residues.

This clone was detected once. CDR3 region: CASSLWGDNEQFF. The DNA for the CDR3 is TGTGCCAGCAGCTTATGGGGGGACAATGAGCAGTTCTTC. The gene calls are TRBV7-9 and TRBJ2-1; D might be TRBD2 (6 bases). The V end lost 2 bases, the J end lost 5 bases, and 7 bases lay between the germline ends. Germline CDR1 reads SEHNR; CDR2 reads FQNEAQ (reference sequence). The length of the CDR3 is 13 residues.

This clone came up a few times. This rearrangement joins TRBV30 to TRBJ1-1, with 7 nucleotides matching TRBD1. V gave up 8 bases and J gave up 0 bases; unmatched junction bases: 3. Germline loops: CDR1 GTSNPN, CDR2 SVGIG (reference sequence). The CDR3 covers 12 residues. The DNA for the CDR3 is TGTGCCAGACAGGGAGTGAACACTGAAGCTTTCTTT. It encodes CARQGVNTEAFF.

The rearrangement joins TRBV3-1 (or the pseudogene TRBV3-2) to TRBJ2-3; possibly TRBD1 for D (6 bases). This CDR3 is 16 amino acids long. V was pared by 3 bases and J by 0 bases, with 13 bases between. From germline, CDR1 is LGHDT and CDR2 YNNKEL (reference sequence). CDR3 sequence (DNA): TGTGCCAGCAGCCAGACCCAGGGGCCTAGCACAGATACGCAGTATTTT. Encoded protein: CASSQTQGPSTDTQYF.

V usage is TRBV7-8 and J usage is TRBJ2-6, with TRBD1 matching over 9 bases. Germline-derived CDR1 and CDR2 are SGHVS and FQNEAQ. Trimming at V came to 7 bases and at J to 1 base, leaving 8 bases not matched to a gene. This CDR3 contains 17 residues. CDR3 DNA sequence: TGTGCCAGCAACCTCCGGGACAGGGTATCTGGGGCCAACGTCCTGACTTTC. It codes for CASNLRDRVSGANVLTF. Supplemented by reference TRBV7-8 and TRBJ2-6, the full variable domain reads GAGVSQSPRYKVAKRGQDVALRCDPISGHVSLFWYQQALGQGPEFLTYFQNEAQLDKSGLPSDRFFAERPEGSVSTLKIQRTQQEDSAVYLCASNLRDRVSGANVLTFGAGSRLTVL.

The CDR3 coding sequence is TGTGCCAGCAGTGGGGGCCCAGAAGACTCTGGGGCCAACGTCCTGACTTTC. Residues: CASSGGPEDSGANVLTF. This chain joins TRBV7-3 and TRBJ2-6, with D perhaps matching TRBD1 (6 bases). This CDR3 contains 17 residues. Trimming removed 6 bases at V and 0 bases at J, with 15 bases between. Germline lookup yields CDR1 SGHTA and CDR2 FQGTGA.

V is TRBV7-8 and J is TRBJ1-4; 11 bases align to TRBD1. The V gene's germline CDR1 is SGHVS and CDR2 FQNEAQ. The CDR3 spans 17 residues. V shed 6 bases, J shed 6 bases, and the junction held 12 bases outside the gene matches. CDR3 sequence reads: CASRPGTGTGGDEKLFF. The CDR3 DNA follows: TGTGCCAGCAGGCCCGGGACAGGGACAGGGGGGGATGAAAAACTGTTTTTT.

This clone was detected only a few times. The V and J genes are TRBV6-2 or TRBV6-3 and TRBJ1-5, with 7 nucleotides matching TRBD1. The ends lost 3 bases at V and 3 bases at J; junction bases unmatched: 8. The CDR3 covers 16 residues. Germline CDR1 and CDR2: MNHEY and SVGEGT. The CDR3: CASSYRTGTVNQPQHF. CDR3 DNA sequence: TGTGCCAGCAGTTATCGTACCGGGACAGTCAATCAGCCCCAGCATTTT.

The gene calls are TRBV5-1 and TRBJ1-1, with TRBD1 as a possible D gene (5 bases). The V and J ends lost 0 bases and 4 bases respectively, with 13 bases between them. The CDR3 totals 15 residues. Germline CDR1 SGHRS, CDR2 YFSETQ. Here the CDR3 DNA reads TGCGCCAGCAGCTTGGATTCGGCAGGGCCCACTGAAGCTTTCTTT. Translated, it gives CASSLDSAGPTEAFF.

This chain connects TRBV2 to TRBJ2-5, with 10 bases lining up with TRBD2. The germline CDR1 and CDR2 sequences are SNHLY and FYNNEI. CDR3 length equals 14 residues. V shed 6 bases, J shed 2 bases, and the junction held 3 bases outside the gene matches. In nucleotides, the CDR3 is TGTGCCAGCAGGAGTAGCGGGGGGCAAGAGACCCAGTACTTC. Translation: CASRSSGGQETQYF.

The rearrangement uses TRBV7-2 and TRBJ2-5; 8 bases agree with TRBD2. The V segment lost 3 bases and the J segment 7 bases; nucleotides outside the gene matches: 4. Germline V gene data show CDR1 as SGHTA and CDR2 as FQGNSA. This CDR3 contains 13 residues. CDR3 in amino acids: CASSFSGVGTQYF. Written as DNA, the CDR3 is TGTGCCAGCAGCTTTAGCGGGGTGGGGACCCAGTACTTC.